The 20 T cell receptor beta chains in this list originate from one sample, sequenced in a study of blood T cell repertoires in COVID-19. Produced via immunoSEQ multiplex PCR; TCRdb's table is partial and in-frame only. The sample contains approximately 85,000 clones, 90% of which appear only once. The sequencing input was peripheral blood. The receptor set was obtained from a woman in her 50s in a cohort sampled during active COVID-19.

The genes are TRBV28 and TRBJ2-7; no clear D gene. The germline V gene encodes CDR1 MDHEN and CDR2 SYDVKM. The CDR3 is made up of 12 amino acids. V was cut by 5 bases and J by 0 bases, with 5 bases left in between. The CDR3 here is CASSLLSYEQYF. CDR3 DNA: TGTGCCAGCAGTCTCCTCTCCTACGAGCAGTACTTC.

The chain couples TRBV2 to TRBJ1-1; 10 bases are a match to TRBD1. V was pared by 5 bases and J by 5 bases, with 5 bases of the junction left unmatched. The CDR3 is 14 residues long. Germline V CDR1 and CDR2: SNHLY, FYNNEI. This CDR3 is CASSLRQGATEAFF. CDR3 DNA sequence: TGTGCCAGCAGTCTGAGACAGGGGGCAACTGAAGCTTTCTTT.

The CDR3 region is CASSFGSGTVYGYTF. CDR3 nucleotide sequence: TGTGCCAGCAGCTTTGGATCCGGGACAGTCTATGGCTACACCTTC. The chain joins TRBV11-2 to TRBJ1-2, with 7 bases aligning to TRBD1. This CDR3 comprises 15 residues. With V trimmed by 3 bases and J by 4 bases, 8 bases remained unmatched. Germline CDR1 SGHAT, CDR2 FQNNGV.

The gene calls are TRBV18 and TRBJ1-5; D not resolved. Trimming pared 6 bases from V and 3 bases from J, leaving 9 bases between. Germline assignment: CDR1 KGHSH and CDR2 LQKENI. The CDR3 is 13 amino acids. In DNA form, the CDR3 reads TGTGCCAGCTCGCCCCGAGACAATCAGCCCCAGCATTTT. Translated: CASSPRDNQPQHF.

Only a few counts were recorded for this clone. V is TRBV7-9 and J is TRBJ2-7; TRBD1 matches at 7 bases. The CDR3 contains 15 residues. Germline-derived CDR1 and CDR2 are SEHNR and FQNEAQ (reference sequence). The trim removed 1 base at V and 1 base at J, leaving 4 bases unmatched. The CDR3 loop is CASSLDRGSSYEQYF. Here the CDR3 DNA reads TGTGCCAGCAGCTTAGACAGGGGTTCTTCCTACGAGCAGTACTTC.

This chain uses TRBV2 with TRBJ1-5; D gene unclear. V gave up 0 bases and J gave up 5 bases, with 8 bases separating them. Germline CDR1 is SNHLY and CDR2 is FYNNEI. The CDR3 totals 14 residues. CDR3 region: CASSEASQDQPQHF. For the CDR3, the DNA is TGTGCCAGCAGTGAAGCTTCGCAGGATCAGCCCCAGCATTTT.

The chain couples TRBV27 to TRBJ1-2; TRBD1 agrees at 7 bases. V lost 5 bases and J lost 7; bases outside the gene matches: 7. Germline V lookup: CDR1 MNHEY, CDR2 SMNVEV (reference sequence). The CDR3 runs 13 residues. DNA of the CDR3: TGTGCCAGCAGTGCCCGACAGGGCTCTGGCTACACCTTC. Translated, it gives CASSARQGSGYTF.

The chain links TRBV6-1 to TRBJ1-1; no firm D call. The CDR3 consists of 13 residues. CDR1 is MNHNS, CDR2 SASEGT, per germline. V was cut by 1 base and J by 4 bases, with 7 bases left in between. CDR3 residues: CASSEGHLTEAFF. Here the CDR3 DNA reads TGTGCCAGCAGTGAAGGGCACCTCACTGAAGCTTTCTTT.

The V and J genes are TRBV28 and TRBJ2-1; 9 positions agree with TRBD2. Germline CDR1 is MDHEN and CDR2 is SYDVKM. The CDR3 covers 16 residues. Unmatched junction bases numbered 8, after V lost 0 bases and J lost 8 bases. The CDR3 loop is CASSLWRSGSKDEQFF. The CDR3, as DNA: TGTGCCAGCAGTTTATGGCGTAGCGGGAGTAAGGATGAGCAGTTCTTC. Based on the CDR3 plus reference TRBV28 and TRBJ2-1, the full variable domain is DVKVTQSSRYLVKRTGEKVFLECVQDMDHENMFWYRQDPGLGLRLIYFSYDVKMKEKGDIPEGYSVSREKKERFSLILESASTNQTSMYLCASSLWRSGSKDEQFFGPGTRLTVL.

This sequence joins TRBV27 and TRBJ1-1; tentatively, D is TRBD1 (5 bases). CDR3 length: 13 amino acids. Germline V CDR1 and CDR2: MNHEY, SMNVEV (reference sequence). Trimming removed 3 bases at V and 7 bases at J, with 12 bases between. CDR3 sequence (DNA): TGTGCCAGCAGTTTCGGGCCCGACAGTGAAGCTTTCTTT. Its protein is CASSFGPDSEAFF.

This clone was found once. Here the CDR3 DNA reads TGTGCCAGCAGGATGCTAGCGGGAGAATTCAACGAGCAGTACTTC. Translated: CASRMLAGEFNEQYF. V is TRBV11-2 and J is TRBJ2-7, with 10 bases aligning to TRBD2. V was clipped by 6 bases and J by 5 bases; unmatched bases: 10. The CDR3 is 15 residues long. Germline V gene lookup returns CDR1 SGHAT and CDR2 FQNNGV.

The chain has TRBV19 and TRBJ2-2, with TRBD2 matching 12 bases. From germline, CDR1 is LNHDA and CDR2 SQIVND (reference sequence). V shed 3 bases and J 4 bases; nucleotides not matched to a gene: 12. CDR3 length equals 19 residues. In DNA form, the CDR3 reads TGTGCCAGTAGTATTGTACTAGCGGGAGGCTGGGGTGGCACCGGGGAGCTGTTTTTT. It codes for CASSIVLAGGWGGTGELFF. The full variable domain, its missing parts supplied by reference TRBV19 and TRBJ2-2, is DGGITQSPKYLFRKEGQNVTLSCEQNLNHDAMYWYRQDPGQGLRLIYYSQIVNDFQKGDIAEGYSVSREKKESFPLTVTSAQKNPTAFYLCASSIVLAGGWGGTGELFFGEGSRLTVL.

The rearrangement joins TRBV27 to TRBJ1-1; TRBD1 might be the D (5 bases). Germline CDR1 MNHEY, CDR2 SMNVEV (reference sequence). Trimming took off 8 bases at V and 1 base at J, with 17 bases between the two ends. CDR3 length: 15 amino acids. The CDR3 nucleotides are TGTGCCAGCCTTATAGGGGCCGGCGCGAACACTGAAGCTTTCTTT. Residues: CASLIGAGANTEAFF.

The V and J genes are TRBV3-1 (or the pseudogene TRBV3-2) and TRBJ2-7; 9 nucleotides line up with TRBD2. Germline V gene lookup returns CDR1 LGHDT and CDR2 YNNKEL (reference sequence). V lost 1 base and J lost 1; bases outside the gene matches: 11. The CDR3 sequence is 18 residues long. The CDR3 loop is CASSQGGSGSSFSYEQYF. In DNA form, the CDR3 reads TGTGCCAGCAGCCAAGGGGGTAGCGGGAGCAGTTTTTCCTACGAGCAGTACTTC.

The table lists this clone with a few counts. V is TRBV7-9 and J is TRBJ2-7; D remains unclear. This CDR3 has 14 amino acids. Germline V gene lookup returns CDR1 SEHNR and CDR2 FQNEAQ (reference sequence). Trimming shortened V by 1 base and J by 5 bases, and 12 bases separated the two germline ends. The CDR3 reads CASSLDGSRDEQYF. The CDR3 bases are TGTGCCAGCAGCTTAGATGGCAGTCGGGACGAGCAGTACTTC.

The rearrangement joins TRBV19 to TRBJ2-1; TRBD1 matches 7 bases. After removal of 11 bases from V and 9 bases from J, the junction contained 16 bases not matched to a gene. The CDR3 is made up of 14 amino acids. Germline V lookup: CDR1 LNHDA, CDR2 SQIVND (reference sequence). The CDR3 loop reads CAPPFRTGQSEQFF. The CDR3 DNA follows: TGTGCCCCTCCATTCCGGACAGGTCAAAGTGAGCAGTTCTTC.

The V and J genes are TRBV7-3 and TRBJ1-6; 8 bases are a match to TRBD1. Germline CDR1 SGHTA, CDR2 FQGTGA. The ends lost 5 bases at V and 8 bases at J; junction bases unmatched: 5. There are 14 residues in the CDR3. The CDR3 is CASSPGQADSPLHF. CDR3 sequence (DNA): TGTGCCAGCAGCCCGGGACAGGCAGATTCACCCCTCCACTTT. Filled out from reference TRBV7-3 and TRBJ1-6, the complete variable domain reads GAGVSQTPSNKVTEKGKYVELRCDPISGHTALYWYRQSLGQGPEFLIYFQGTGAADDSGLPNDRFFAVRPEGSVSTLKIQRTERGDSAVYLCASSPGQADSPLHFGNGTRLTVT.

The chain recombines TRBV4-1 with TRBJ2-1, with 7 bases aligning to TRBD2. V dropped 1 base and J dropped 5; count of bases not matched to a gene: 11. CDR3 length: 17 residues. Germline CDR1 is MGHRA and CDR2 is YSYEKL. The CDR3 bases are TGCGCCAGCAGCCAAGGGAGCGGGACCTTGGTTGACAATGAGCAGTTCTTC. This encodes CASSQGSGTLVDNEQFF.

V is TRBV28 and J is TRBJ2-2, with 10 bases aligning to TRBD2. This CDR3 is built from 17 residues. The junction had 4 bases not matched to a gene; V was cut back by 1 base and J by 2 bases. The germline CDR1 and CDR2 sequences are MDHEN and SYDVKM. The chain's CDR3 is CASSLSLAGANTGELFF. The CDR3, as DNA: TGTGCCAGCAGTTTATCTCTAGCGGGAGCCAACACCGGGGAGCTGTTTTTT.

The chain is built from TRBV5-4 and TRBJ1-4, with D uncertain. In germline, CDR1 is SGHNT, CDR2 YYREEE (reference sequence). The CDR3 has 14 amino acids. V was shortened by 3 bases and J by 5 bases, with 11 bases between the two germline ends. CDR3 amino acids: CASSSGSLNEKLFF. The CDR3, as DNA: TGTGCCAGCAGCTCGGGGTCCTTAAATGAAAAACTGTTTTTT.